This is a list of T cell receptor beta chains from one sample in a study of vaccination and CD4 T cells after COVID-19. TCRdb reprocessed the PCR reads via MiXCR and lists one record per CDR3 protein. The table records about 13,000 distinct CDR3 sequences, under 55% of them present only once. No antigen has been identified for these receptors. The sequences come from CD4+ T cells from blood, cultured in vitro, collected after SARS-CoV-2 vaccination. The source of these receptors is a human donor who had recovered from COVID-19. Both conserved end residues are part of each CDR3. A D gene is named only where the DNA matches it firmly. A row's size may be missing; if present it is once, few, many or a size class.

j_gene: TRBJ2-5; d_gene: -; abundance: -; v_gene: TRBV19; CDR3aa: CASRRQDQETQYF; CDR3nt: TGTGCCAGTAGACGACAGGACCAAGAGACCCAGTACTTC
j_gene: TRBJ2-7; d_gene: -; abundance: few; v_gene: TRBV24-1; CDR3aa: CATSPRGGYRAYEQYF; CDR3nt: TGTGCCACCAGTCCCCGGGGTGGTTACAGAGCCTACGAGCAGTACTTC
j_gene: TRBJ1-2; d_gene: -; abundance: -; v_gene: TRBV5-6; CDR3aa: CASSPSRANYYGYTF; CDR3nt: TGTGCCAGCAGCCCATCCAGAGCAAACTACTATGGCTACACCTTC
j_gene: TRBJ2-1; d_gene: -; abundance: medium-sized; v_gene: TRBV2; CDR3aa: CAGGTGSWDNEQFF; CDR3nt: TGTGCCGGTGGAACAGGGTCTTGGGACAATGAGCAGTTCTTC
j_gene: TRBJ2-2; d_gene: -; abundance: -; v_gene: TRBV7-9; CDR3aa: CASSLRVAVTGELFF; CDR3nt: TGTGCCAGCAGCTTACGAGTAGCGGTAACCGGGGAGCTGTTTTTT
j_gene: TRBJ1-1; d_gene: -; abundance: -; v_gene: TRBV18; CDR3aa: CASSPIVEGEAFF; CDR3nt: TGTGCCAGCTCACCAATAGTGGAGGGTGAAGCTTTCTTT
j_gene: TRBJ2-2; d_gene: -; abundance: -; v_gene: TRBV12-3/TRBV12-4; CDR3aa: CASSLTPSGELFF; CDR3nt: TGTGCCAGCAGTTTAACGCCATCCGGGGAGCTGTTTTTT
j_gene: TRBJ2-1; d_gene: TRBD2; abundance: -; v_gene: TRBV7-6; CDR3aa: CASSPLTSGPGNEQFF; CDR3nt: TGTGCCAGCAGCCCGTTGACTAGCGGTCCGGGCAATGAGCAGTTCTTC
j_gene: TRBJ1-4; d_gene: -; abundance: -; v_gene: TRBV20-1; CDR3aa: CSAADSQNEKLFF; CDR3nt: TGCAGTGCTGCGGACAGCCAGAATGAAAAACTGTTTTTT
j_gene: TRBJ2-3; d_gene: -; abundance: -; v_gene: TRBV10-3; CDR3aa: CATEDSTDTQYF; CDR3nt: TGTGCCACCGAGGACAGTACAGATACGCAGTATTTT
j_gene: TRBJ1-4; d_gene: TRBD1; abundance: -; v_gene: TRBV27; CDR3aa: CASSLGTGGEKLFF; CDR3nt: TGTGCCAGCAGTTTAGGTACAGGGGGCGAAAAACTGTTTTTT
j_gene: TRBJ2-3; d_gene: -; abundance: few; v_gene: TRBV20-1; CDR3aa: CSARDQGEGDTQYF; CDR3nt: TGCAGTGCTAGAGATCAAGGGGAAGGAGATACGCAGTATTTT
j_gene: TRBJ1-2; d_gene: -; abundance: few; v_gene: TRBV19; CDR3aa: CASSPRGVFNYGYTF; CDR3nt: TGTGCCAGTAGTCCGCGGGGGGTGTTTAACTATGGCTACACCTTC
j_gene: TRBJ2-5; d_gene: -; abundance: few; v_gene: TRBV20-1; CDR3aa: CSVDRSETQYF; CDR3nt: TGCAGTGTTGATCGTTCGGAGACCCAGTACTTC
j_gene: TRBJ2-3; d_gene: -; abundance: -; v_gene: TRBV19; CDR3aa: CASSTTGADTQYF; CDR3nt: TGTGCCAGTAGCACGACAGGAGCCGATACGCAGTATTTT
j_gene: TRBJ1-5; d_gene: -; abundance: few; v_gene: TRBV10-3; CDR3aa: CAISESVGTRSNQPQHF; CDR3nt: TGTGCCATCAGTGAGTCCGTCGGGACCAGGAGCAATCAGCCCCAGCATTTT